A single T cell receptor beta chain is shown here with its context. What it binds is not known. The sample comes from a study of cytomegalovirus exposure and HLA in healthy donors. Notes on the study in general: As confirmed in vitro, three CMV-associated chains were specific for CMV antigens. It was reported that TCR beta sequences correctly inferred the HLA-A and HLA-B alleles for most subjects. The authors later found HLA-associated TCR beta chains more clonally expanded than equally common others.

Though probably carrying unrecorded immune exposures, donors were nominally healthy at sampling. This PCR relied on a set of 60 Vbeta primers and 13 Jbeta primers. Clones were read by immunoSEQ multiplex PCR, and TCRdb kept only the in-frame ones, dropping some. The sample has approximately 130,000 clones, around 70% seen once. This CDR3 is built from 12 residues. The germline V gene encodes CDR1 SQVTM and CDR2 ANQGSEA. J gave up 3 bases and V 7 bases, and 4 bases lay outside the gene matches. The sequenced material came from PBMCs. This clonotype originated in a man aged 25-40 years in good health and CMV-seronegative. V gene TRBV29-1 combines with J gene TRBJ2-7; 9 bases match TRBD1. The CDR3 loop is CSGGQGGYEQYF. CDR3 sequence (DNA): TGCAGCGGGGGACAGGGTGGCTACGAGCAGTACTTC.